A selection of T cell receptor beta chains follows, all from one sample in a study of T-cell reconstitution after alpha-beta-depleted transplantation in children. TCRdb fed the PCR reads into MiXCR, producing one record per CDR3 protein. The repertoire includes around 700,000 distinct CDR3 sequences, less than 15% of them detected once, and 0.65% to 0.9% sits in the top ten. Sample: PBMCs, taken before TCRalphabeta/CD19-depleted stem cell transplant. The receptors stem from a girl aged 2 to 10 with congenital amegakaryocytic thrombocytopenia, due to receive a stem cell transplant. CDR3s include the opening cysteine and the closing phenylalanine or tryptophan. D genes are given only for firm matches. Some rows have no size entry. The others give once, few or many, or a class for an expanded clone.

size | J | V | D | length | DNA | CDR3
many | TRBJ1-2 | TRBV28 | TRBD1 | 17 | TGTGCCAGCAGTTTTTCGCATCGGGACAGGGGGCGGGGAGGCTACACCTTC | CASSFSHRDRGRGGYTF
many | TRBJ2-4 | TRBV15 | NA | 17 | TGTGCCACCAGCAGAGTTGGGTCATACCCTGGACAGAACATTCAGTACTTC | CATSRVGSYPGQNIQYF
few | TRBJ2-7 | TRBV5-1 | TRBD1 | 15 | TGCGCCAGCAGCTTTTCCGGGACAGGGGGACGCGAGCAGTACTTC | CASSFSGTGGREQYF
NA | TRBJ2-7 | TRBV5-1 | NA | 15 | TGCGCCAGCAGCTTGGGATTAGGGACTTCATACGAGCAGTACTTC | CASSLGLGTSYEQYF
few | TRBJ2-1 | TRBV20-1 | TRBD2 | 14 | TGCAGTGCTAGAGATTTTGCGGGAGACAATGAGCAGTTCTTC | CSARDFAGDNEQFF
many | TRBJ2-7 | TRBV5-1 | NA | 12 | TGCGCGCTCGGGACGATAACCTACGAGCAGTACTTC | CALGTITYEQYF
many | TRBJ1-5 | TRBV5-5 | NA | 17 | TGTGCCAGCAGCTCAGGGGTCGTAACACGGAGCAATCAGCCCCAGCATTTT | CASSSGVVTRSNQPQHF
many | TRBJ2-1 | TRBV5-1 | TRBD1 | 15 | TGCGCCAGCAGCTACGGACAGGGTACCCACAATGAGCAGTTCTTC | CASSYGQGTHNEQFF
many | TRBJ2-1 | TRBV12-3/TRBV12-4 | TRBD2 | 16 | TGTGCCAGCAGCCCCTCTAGCGGCGGCTCCTACAATGAGCAGTTCTTC | CASSPSSGGSYNEQFF
few | TRBJ2-1 | TRBV20-1 | TRBD1 | 14 | TGCAGTGCTTTGACAGGGGAGTCCTACAATGAGCAGTTCTTC | CSALTGESYNEQFF
few | TRBJ2-5 | TRBV19 | TRBD2 | 13 | TGTGCCACCTCGCCCGGGGGGGAAGAGACCCAGTACTTC | CATSPGGEETQYF
many | TRBJ2-1 | TRBV20-1 | TRBD2 | 15 | TGCAGTGCTAGCCTTCTAGCGGGGAGGAACAATGAGCAGTTCTTC | CSASLLAGRNNEQFF
NA | TRBJ2-2 | TRBV5-1 | NA | 15 | TGCGCCAGCAGTCCAGAGCCGGCGCCCTACGGGGAGCTGTTTTTT | CASSPEPAPYGELFF
few | TRBJ2-5 | TRBV20-1 | TRBD2 | 15 | TGCAGTGCTTTCAAACCGGGACTAGAGGGAGAGACCCAGTACTTC | CSAFKPGLEGETQYF
NA | TRBJ2-5 | TRBV7-9 | NA | 15 | TGTGCCAGCAGCTTCGCGGGCGGGGTGTCAGAGACCCAGTACTTC | CASSFAGGVSETQYF
few | TRBJ2-7 | TRBV4-2 | TRBD1 | 16 | TGTGCCAGCAGCCAAGATGCCGGGACAGGGGTAAGCGAGCAGTACTTC | CASSQDAGTGVSEQYF
few | TRBJ1-2 | TRBV19 | NA | 15 | TGTGCCAGTAGTATAGGCGGCGGGACGAGCTATGGCTACACCTTC | CASSIGGGTSYGYTF
NA | TRBJ2-7 | TRBV7-2 | NA | 15 | TGTGCCAGCAGCTTAGCCGGGAGTCCCTCCTACGAGCAGTACTTC | CASSLAGSPSYEQYF
NA | TRBJ2-1 | TRBV12-3/TRBV12-4 | NA | 12 | TGTGCCAGCAGATCGGACGTACATGAGCAGTTCTTC | CASRSDVHEQFF
many | TRBJ1-2 | TRBV7-6 | NA | 13 | TGTGCCAGCAGCCGTCAGGGCCTCTCTGGCTACACCTTC | CASSRQGLSGYTF
many | TRBJ2-2 | TRBV25-1 | NA | 12 | TGTGCCAGCAGTGAATGGCCCGGGGAGCTGTTTTTT | CASSEWPGELFF
many | TRBJ2-5 | TRBV12-3/TRBV12-4 | NA | 14 | TGTGCCAGCAGTTTAGACCCAGGGGAAGAGACCCAGTACTTC | CASSLDPGEETQYF
few | TRBJ2-1 | TRBV15 | NA | 16 | TGTGCCACCAGCAGCGGGCCGGAGGGATTTTCCCATGAGCAGTTCTTC | CATSSGPEGFSHEQFF
few | TRBJ2-4 | TRBV18 | TRBD2 | 14 | TGTGCCAGCTCCACGGGGGGGACCAAAAACATTCAGTACTTC | CASSTGGTKNIQYF
few | TRBJ2-1 | TRBV5-1 | NA | 16 | TGCGCCAGCAGCTTGGCCGCAACCTCCGCCCGGGATGAGCAGTTCTTC | CASSLAATSARDEQFF
many | TRBJ2-3 | TRBV5-1 | NA | 13 | TGTGCCAGCAGTTTACAGGGCACAGATACGCAGTATTTT | CASSLQGTDTQYF
NA | TRBJ1-2 | TRBV6-2/TRBV6-3 | NA | 17 | TGTGCCAGCAGCAAATCCAGGGGAAGACAAGATGACGACGGCTACACCTTC | CASSKSRGRQDDDGYTF
few | TRBJ2-2 | TRBV7-9 | NA | 12 | TGTGCCAGCAGGGATTGGACCGGGGAGCTGTTTTTT | CASRDWTGELFF
few | TRBJ2-7 | TRBV10-3 | TRBD1 | 12 | TGTGCCATCGGGACAGCATTCTACGAGCAGTACTTC | CAIGTAFYEQYF
NA | TRBJ2-1 | TRBV19 | NA | 14 | TGTGCCAGTAGGGATCGGCCATCTTTTAATGAGCAGTTCTTC | CASRDRPSFNEQFF
many | TRBJ2-1 | TRBV6-1 | NA | 14 | TGTGCCAGCAGTAGGGACCATGAGGTCTATGAGCAGTTCTTC | CASSRDHEVYEQFF
many | TRBJ2-7 | TRBV5-1 | TRBD1 | 15 | TGCGCCAGCAGCCCAGGGACAGGGCCCTCGTACGAGCAGTACTTC | CASSPGTGPSYEQYF
NA | TRBJ2-7 | TRBV10-3 | NA | 14 | TGTGCCATCAGCGAATCCCCGGAAACCTACGAGCAGTACTTC | CAISESPETYEQYF
many | TRBJ2-3 | TRBV12-3/TRBV12-4 | TRBD2 | 16 | TGTGCCAGCATCCTATCTATAGCGGGAAAGGGGGATACGCAGTATTTT | CASILSIAGKGDTQYF
many | TRBJ2-1 | TRBV20-1 | NA | 19 | TGCAGTGCTGCGGGGAGATATCCAAGGGACAACAGACGACTCAATGAGCAGTTCTTC | CSAAGRYPRDNRRLNEQFF
few | TRBJ2-1 | TRBV12-3/TRBV12-4 | TRBD1 | 15 | TGTGCCAGCAGTCCCGGGACAGGGGGGGTAGATGAGCAGTTCTTC | CASSPGTGGVDEQFF
many | TRBJ2-4 | TRBV5-4 | NA | 21 | TGTGCCAGCAGCTTGCAGTTTCGGTGGGGCGCAACCAACCTAGCCAAAAACATTCAGTACTTC | CASSLQFRWGATNLAKNIQYF
many | TRBJ2-7 | TRBV6-5 | NA | 14 | TGTGCCAGCAGTTACGATGGGGGATGGGGCGAGCAGTACTTC | CASSYDGGWGEQYF
many | TRBJ2-3 | TRBV28 | TRBD2 | 14 | TGTGCCAGCGTTGCGGGAGGTCCCACAGATACGCAGTATTTT | CASVAGGPTDTQYF
many | TRBJ2-5 | TRBV20-1 | NA | 13 | TGCAGTGCTAGAGATCTAGTTCCCGAGACCCAGTACTTC | CSARDLVPETQYF
many | TRBJ2-1 | TRBV12-3/TRBV12-4 | NA | 16 | TGTGCCAGCAGTTCCCTGGTAGTAGGGCCCATGGATGAGCAGTTCTTC | CASSSLVVGPMDEQFF
many | TRBJ1-5 | TRBV29-1 | NA | 12 | TGCAGCGTTAGTGAGGGTAATCAGCCCCAGCATTTT | CSVSEGNQPQHF
few | TRBJ2-1 | TRBV28 | NA | 16 | TGTGCCAGCAGTTCCGGAGGGCAGTTGGGGGGCAATGAGCAGTTCTTC | CASSSGGQLGGNEQFF
NA | TRBJ2-1 | TRBV27 | TRBD2 | 16 | TGTGCCAGCAGTTATACACCCGGGGGGGCTTACAATGAGCAGTTCTTC | CASSYTPGGAYNEQFF
many | TRBJ2-7 | TRBV2 | NA | 13 | TGTGCCAGCAGCGATACAGGGTTATACGAGCAGTACTTC | CASSDTGLYEQYF
NA | TRBJ1-3 | TRBV3-1 | NA | 13 | TGTGCCAGCAGCCCACTGGCTGGAAACACCATATATTTT | CASSPLAGNTIYF
few | TRBJ2-7 | TRBV12-3/TRBV12-4 | NA | 12 | TGTGCCAGCAGTTGGTGGGGAGCGGAGCAGTACTTC | CASSWWGAEQYF
many | TRBJ2-1 | TRBV29-1 | TRBD1 | 13 | TGCAGCGTCTCTAGGGACAGCCTCAATGAGCAGTTCTTC | CSVSRDSLNEQFF
few | TRBJ2-7 | TRBV12-3/TRBV12-4 | NA | 13 | TGTGCCAGCAGTCGGGGCCGTTCCTACGAGCAGTACTTC | CASSRGRSYEQYF
many | TRBJ1-6 | TRBV29-1 | TRBD1 | 13 | TGCAGCGTTTTACCGGGACAGGGTGGTTCCCTCCACTTT | CSVLPGQGGSLHF
few | TRBJ2-2 | TRBV7-6 | NA | 16 | TGTGCCAGCAGCTTGAGGAGTGCCGCGAACACCGGGGAGCTGTTTTTT | CASSLRSAANTGELFF
few | TRBJ2-3 | TRBV6-5 | TRBD2 | 14 | TGTGCCAGCAGTTACGGGACTAGCGCAGATACGCAGTATTTT | CASSYGTSADTQYF
many | TRBJ2-2 | TRBV20-1 | NA | 14 | TGCAGTGCCCAAGGGCCAGCAGGGCCCGGGGAGCTGTTTTTT | CSAQGPAGPGELFF
once | TRBJ2-7 | TRBV18 | TRBD2 | 16 | TGTGCCAGCTCACGATTGTATAGCGGGAGATCCTACGAGCAGTACTTC | CASSRLYSGRSYEQYF
NA | TRBJ1-4 | TRBV29-1 | NA | 16 | TGCAGCGTTCGAGGGGGGATGGGGGCAACTAATGAAAAACTGTTTTTT | CSVRGGMGATNEKLFF
few | TRBJ2-5 | TRBV5-1 | NA | 13 | TGCGCCAGCAGCGGAGGGACAGAAGAGACCCAGTACTTC | CASSGGTEETQYF